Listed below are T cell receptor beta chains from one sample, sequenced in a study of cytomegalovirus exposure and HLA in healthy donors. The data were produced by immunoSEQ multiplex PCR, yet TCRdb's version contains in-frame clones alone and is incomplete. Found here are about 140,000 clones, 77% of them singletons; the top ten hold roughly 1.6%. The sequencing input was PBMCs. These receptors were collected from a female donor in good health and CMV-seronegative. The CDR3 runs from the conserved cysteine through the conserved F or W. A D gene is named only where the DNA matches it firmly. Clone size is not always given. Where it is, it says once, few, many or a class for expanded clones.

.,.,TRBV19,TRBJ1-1,CASSSGSRARAFF,TGTGCCAGTAGTTCCGGGTCCAGGGCGAGGGCTTTCTTT
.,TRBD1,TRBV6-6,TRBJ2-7,CASIGTAPYEQYF,TGTGCCAGCATTGGGACAGCCCCCTACGAGCAGTACTTC
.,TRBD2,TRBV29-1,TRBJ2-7,CSVGGLAGDYEQYF,TGCAGCGTGGGGGGGCTAGCGGGAGACTACGAGCAGTACTTC
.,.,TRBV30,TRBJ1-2,CAWMGVRGNGYTF,TGTGCCTGGATGGGGGTCAGGGGCAATGGCTACACCTTC
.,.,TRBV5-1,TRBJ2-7,CASSLAWQNYEQYF,TGCGCCAGCAGCTTGGCCTGGCAGAACTACGAGCAGTACTTC
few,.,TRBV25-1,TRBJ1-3,CASSRGNTIYF,TGTGCCAGCAGCAGGGGAAACACCATATATTTT
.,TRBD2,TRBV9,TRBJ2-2,CASSTGTSGGTSTGELFF,TGTGCCAGCAGCACTGGGACTAGCGGGGGGACGTCCACCGGGGAGCTGTTTTTT
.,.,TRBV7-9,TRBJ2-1,CASSDLTSSYNEQFF,TGTGCCAGCAGCGATCTAACTAGCTCTTACAATGAGCAGTTCTTC
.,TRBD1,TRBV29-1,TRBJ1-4,CSVAPPGQSNEKLFF,TGCAGCGTTGCACCTCCGGGACAGAGTAATGAAAAACTGTTTTTT
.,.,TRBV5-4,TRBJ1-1,CASSLLDTHTEAFF,TGTGCCAGCAGCTTGTTAGACACCCACACTGAAGCTTTCTTT
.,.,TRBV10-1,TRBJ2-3,CASSESRGGGTDTQYF,TGCGCCAGCAGTGAGAGCAGGGGAGGGGGCACAGATACGCAGTATTTT
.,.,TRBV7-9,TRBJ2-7,CSSSLVASLRDYEQYF,TGTTCCAGCAGCTTAGTCGCCTCCCTCAGGGACTACGAGCAGTACTTC
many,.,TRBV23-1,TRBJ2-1,CASSPRGDGNEQFF,TGCGCCAGCAGTCCTAGGGGTGACGGGAATGAGCAGTTCTTC
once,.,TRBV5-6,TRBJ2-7,CASSLAGTRYEQYF,TGTGCCAGCAGCTTGGCGGGGACAAGATACGAGCAGTACTTC
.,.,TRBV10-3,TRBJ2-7,CAIRSSETVTYEQYF,TGTGCCATCCGTAGCAGTGAGACGGTAACCTACGAGCAGTACTTC